These T cell receptor beta chains were read from a single sample in a study of cytomegalovirus exposure and HLA in healthy donors. This table comes from immunoSEQ multiplex PCR, and its TCRdb copy is limited to in-frame clones, with some not included. The data hold 150,000 to 200,000 clones, with roughly 83% observed a single time. Sequences were obtained from PBMCs. These receptors were collected from a woman between 18 and 29 years old in good health and CMV-seronegative. The CDR3 runs from the conserved cysteine through the conserved F or W. The order of the fields is V gene, clone size, D gene, J gene, CDR3 DNA, CDR3 protein. The D gene is left open where the match is weak. Where a row states a size, it is once, few, many or the class of an expanded clone; other rows omit it.

TRBV7-9	NA	TRBD2	TRBJ2-7	TGTGCCAGCAGCTACGGGACTAGCGGGTACGAGCAGTACTTC	CASSYGTSGYEQYF
TRBV4-1	NA	NA	TRBJ2-3	TGCGCCAGCAGCCGCATGACAGACCGCACAGATACGCAGTATTTT	CASSRMTDRTDTQYF
TRBV11-2	NA	TRBD2	TRBJ2-1	TGTGCCAGCAGCTTAGTACTAGCGTTTAGCTCCTACAATGAGCAGTTCTTC	CASSLVLAFSSYNEQFF
TRBV6-6	NA	NA	TRBJ2-7	TGTGCCAGCAGTTACTCGGACAGAGAATGGGGGCAGTACTTC	CASSYSDREWGQYF
TRBV2	NA	NA	TRBJ2-3	TGTGCCAGCAGTGAAGCCTTCAGCGGACCAGATACGCAGTATTTT	CASSEAFSGPDTQYF
TRBV15	NA	TRBD1	TRBJ1-5	TGTGCCACCAGCAGAGGACAGGGGCGAAGTCAGCCCCAGCATTTT	CATSRGQGRSQPQHF
TRBV5-1	NA	TRBD2	TRBJ2-1	TGCGCCAGCAGCTTGGCTAGCGGGGGGTCTGGAGGGGAGCAGTTCTTC	CASSLASGGSGGEQFF
TRBV7-3	once	NA	TRBJ1-1	TGTGCCAGCAGCTTATTGGCCAGCGAGATCACTGAAGCTTTCTTT	CASSLLASEITEAFF
TRBV30	NA	TRBD1	TRBJ1-2	TGTGCCTGGAGTCAAGCCGGGACAGGGGGTACCTTC	CAWSQAGTGGTF
TRBV28	NA	TRBD1	TRBJ2-7	TGTGCCAGCAGTTTATTGGGACAGGGGGCTTACGAGCAGTACTTC	CASSLLGQGAYEQYF
TRBV5-1	NA	TRBD2	TRBJ2-1	TGCGCCAGCAGCTTGGTTCTAGCGGGGGGGCTATCCTACAATGAGCAGTTCTTC	CASSLVLAGGLSYNEQFF
TRBV7-8	few	TRBD1	TRBJ1-5	TGTGCCAGCAGCCCAGGACAGGGCAATCAGCCCCAGCATTTT	CASSPGQGNQPQHF
TRBV7-2	NA	TRBD2	TRBJ2-7	TGTGCCAGCAGCATCCTAGCGGGATCAATCTACGAGCAGTACTTC	CASSILAGSIYEQYF